The 13 T cell receptor beta chains reported below all come from one sample, sequenced in a study of siplizumab effects on memory and regulatory T cells. TCRdb's copy holds only in-frame clones and misses some; the assay was immunoSEQ multiplex PCR. The profile shows around 82,000 clones, 85% to 95% of them singletons. Sequencing used CD8+ T cells sorted from blood. All receptors come from a human donor in good health.

The chain links TRBV6-5 to TRBJ2-7, with D hard to call. This CDR3 is 13 amino acids long. V gave up 7 bases and J gave up 2 bases, with 12 bases separating them. Germline loops: CDR1 MNHEY, CDR2 SVGAGI. For the CDR3, the DNA is TGTGCCAGCAACCCCGGGCCCACCTACGAGCAGTACTTC. It is translated as CASNPGPTYEQYF.

The chain links TRBV27 to TRBJ2-7; no firm D call. This CDR3 is built from 13 residues. The germline V gene encodes CDR1 MNHEY and CDR2 SMNVEV (reference sequence). Trimming removed 2 bases at V and 5 bases at J, with 10 bases between. CDR3 sequence: CASSLVGSHEQYF. CDR3 bases: TGTGCCAGCAGTTTAGTTGGGTCCCACGAGCAGTACTTC.

This clone has only one observation. V gene TRBV9 combines with J gene TRBJ2-3; D perhaps matches TRBD2 (5 bases). Germline V gene lookup returns CDR1 SGDLS and CDR2 YYNGEE. Trimming stripped 4 bases from V and 6 bases from J, with 18 bases between. This CDR3 has 15 amino acids. Here the CDR3 reads CASSFGAGERDTQYF. The CDR3 region has the DNA TGTGCCAGCAGCTTCGGTGCTGGGGAGAGGGATACGCAGTATTTT.

The chain joins TRBV5-4 to TRBJ2-1; D perhaps matches TRBD2 (6 bases). Trimming took 5 bases from V and 2 from J, leaving 11 bases between them. Per the germline V gene, CDR1 is SGHNT and CDR2 is YYREEE (reference sequence). The CDR3 length is 14 residues. CDR3 amino acids: CASSSTGAYNEQFF. The DNA of the CDR3 is TGTGCCAGCAGTTCGACGGGGGCCTACAATGAGCAGTTCTTC.

As to this clone: A junction boundary mismatches the germline segment, possibly from a read error. The genes are TRBV2 and TRBJ1-5; 7 bases are a match to TRBD1. The germline V gene has CDR1 SNHLY and CDR2 FYNNEI. This CDR3 contains 17 residues. Here the CDR3 reads CASREELLDRPLSHQHF. The CDR3 region has the DNA TGTGCCAGCAGGGAAGAGCTCTTGGACAGGCCCCTTAGTCACCAGCATTTT.

This clone was observed a single time. This chain links TRBV13 with TRBJ2-3, with no clear D. Germline lookup yields CDR1 PRHDT and CDR2 FYEKMQ (reference sequence). The CDR3 covers 14 residues. Between the trimmed V and J ends, which lost 4 bases and 0 bases, there was a span of 8 bases. CDR3 coding DNA: TGTGCCAGCAGCTCCCCCTCGAGCACAGATACGCAGTATTTT. Translated: CASSSPSSTDTQYF.

This chain joins TRBV5-6 and TRBJ2-7; D is unresolved. V dropped 2 bases and J dropped 1 base, with 16 bases sitting between them. Germline V gives CDR1 SGHDT, CDR2 YYEEEE. CDR3 length equals 16 residues. The CDR3 DNA follows: TGTGCCAGCAGCTTAGGGCGATATCTCGGGTCCTACGAGCAGTACTTC. Amino acids: CASSLGRYLGSYEQYF.

The chain has TRBV9 and TRBJ1-5; no clear D gene. V lost 4 bases to trimming and J lost 0 bases, with 8 bases between them. The CDR3 covers 14 residues. Germline V gene lookup returns CDR1 SGDLS and CDR2 YYNGEE. CDR3 coding DNA: TGTGCCAGCAGCCCGGACGTTAGCAATCAGCCCCAGCATTTT. Protein sequence: CASSPDVSNQPQHF.

The chain joins TRBV4-1 to TRBJ2-3; D is perhaps TRBD2 (6 bases). V gave up 4 bases and J gave up 1 base, with 27 bases separating them. The CDR3 contains 20 residues. Per the germline V gene, CDR1 is MGHRA and CDR2 is YSYEKL. Here the CDR3 DNA reads TGCGCCAGCAGCCCCAGATCCGGGGCTAGCGATTGGATGGGCACAGATACGCAGTATTTT. Protein sequence: CASSPRSGASDWMGTDTQYF.

This clone was counted once. The chain is built from TRBV4-1 and TRBJ2-3; D ambiguous. The V end was cut by 0 bases, the J end by 0 bases, with 10 bases between. CDR1 MGHRA and CDR2 YSYEKL come from the germline V gene. The CDR3 is made up of 16 amino acids. The CDR3, as DNA: TGCGCCAGCAGCCAAGATGATGGAGCTAGCACAGATACGCAGTATTTT. It translates to CASSQDDGASTDTQYF.

The rearrangement uses TRBV27 and TRBJ1-4; 8 bases line up with TRBD1. The V and J ends lost 3 bases and 5 bases, in that order; junction bases with no gene match: 5. Germline assignment: CDR1 MNHEY and CDR2 SMNVEV (reference sequence). This CDR3 has 15 amino acids. CDR3 DNA: TGTGCCAGCAGTTTCGTAACAGGGGGGAATGAAAAACTGTTTTTT. Its translation is CASSFVTGGNEKLFF.

Concerning this clone: The identical CDR3 is also encoded by other nucleotide sequences in the sample. V and J are TRBV5-4 and TRBJ1-2; weak D call: TRBD1 (6 bases). Trimming shortened V by 2 bases and J by 4 bases, and 6 bases separated the two germline ends. The CDR3 consists of 12 residues. Germline CDR1 SGHNT, CDR2 YYREEE (reference sequence). The CDR3 coding sequence is TGTGCCAGCAGCTTAGGGGGCTATGGCTACACCTTC. This translates into CASSLGGYGYTF.

This clone was recorded a few times. The rearrangement joins TRBV6-1 to TRBJ1-2; the D is unclear. CDR3 size: 18 residues. Germline-derived CDR1 and CDR2 are MNHNS and SASEGT. Deletions cut 3 bases from V and 1 base from J, with 21 bases between. The CDR3 here is CASSELPGSQGGNYGYTF. The CDR3 nucleotides are TGTGCCAGCAGTGAGCTACCGGGCTCCCAAGGCGGTAACTATGGCTACACCTTC.